A selection of T cell receptor beta chains follows, all from one sample in a study of blood T cell repertoires in COVID-19. Measured with immunoSEQ multiplex PCR; TCRdb has only the in-frame clones, and not every one. The table has about 180,000 clones, about 84% seen once. The sequenced material came from peripheral blood. The receptors derive from a person aged 70 to 85 with COVID-19, enrolled during active disease. Both conserved end residues are part of each CDR3. The order of the fields is clone size, V gene, J gene, D gene, CDR3 protein, CDR3 DNA. A D gene is named only where the DNA matches it firmly. Only some rows state a clone size, as once, few, many or a class for expanded clones.

clone_size: NA; v_call: TRBV3-1/TRBV3-2; j_call: TRBJ1-1; d_call: NA; cdr3_aa: CASSPRLQNTEAFF; cdr3_nt: TGTGCCAGCAGCCCGAGACTGCAGAACACTGAAGCTTTCTTT
clone_size: NA; v_call: TRBV28; j_call: TRBJ1-5; d_call: NA; cdr3_aa: CASSLPGSTGNQPQHF; cdr3_nt: TGTGCCAGCAGTCTCCCGGGTAGTACGGGCAATCAGCCCCAGCATTTT
clone_size: NA; v_call: TRBV18; j_call: TRBJ1-5; d_call: NA; cdr3_aa: CASSPGPVQPQHF; cdr3_nt: TGTGCCAGCTCACCAGGGCCGGTTCAGCCCCAGCATTTT
clone_size: NA; v_call: TRBV7-2; j_call: TRBJ2-2; d_call: TRBD2; cdr3_aa: CASSRTSGGAGELFF; cdr3_nt: TGTGCCAGCAGCCGGACTAGCGGGGGGGCCGGGGAGCTGTTTTTT
clone_size: NA; v_call: TRBV20-1; j_call: TRBJ2-7; d_call: NA; cdr3_aa: CSASRSRYEQYF; cdr3_nt: TGCAGTGCTAGTCGTAGTCGCTACGAGCAGTACTTC
clone_size: NA; v_call: TRBV13; j_call: TRBJ1-1; d_call: NA; cdr3_aa: CASSSYTFGGAEAFF; cdr3_nt: TGTGCCAGCAGCTCATACACCTTTGGGGGCGCTGAAGCTTTCTTT
clone_size: NA; v_call: TRBV6-5; j_call: TRBJ1-2; d_call: NA; cdr3_aa: CASRASNQGPFGYTF; cdr3_nt: TGTGCCAGCAGAGCGAGTAACCAGGGCCCCTTTGGCTACACCTTC
clone_size: NA; v_call: TRBV6-1; j_call: TRBJ1-6; d_call: NA; cdr3_aa: CASSETGQGSPLHF; cdr3_nt: TGTGCCAGCAGTGAGACAGGTCAGGGTTCACCCCTCCACTTT
clone_size: NA; v_call: TRBV5-3; j_call: TRBJ2-4; d_call: NA; cdr3_aa: CARSLGIAKNIQYF; cdr3_nt: TGTGCCAGAAGCTTGGGTATAGCCAAAAACATTCAGTACTTC
clone_size: NA; v_call: TRBV6-1; j_call: TRBJ1-5; d_call: NA; cdr3_aa: CASSEGAGAEPQHF; cdr3_nt: TGTGCCAGCAGTGAAGGGGCAGGGGCTGAGCCCCAGCATTTT
clone_size: NA; v_call: TRBV14; j_call: TRBJ2-2; d_call: NA; cdr3_aa: CASSFLAGYNTGELFF; cdr3_nt: TGTGCCAGCAGCTTCTTGGCGGGATATAACACCGGGGAGCTGTTTTTT
clone_size: NA; v_call: TRBV5-6; j_call: TRBJ1-4; d_call: NA; cdr3_aa: CASSYRLTTNEKLFF; cdr3_nt: TGTGCCAGCAGCTACCGACTCACAACTAATGAAAAACTGTTTTTT
clone_size: NA; v_call: TRBV7-9; j_call: TRBJ2-3; d_call: NA; cdr3_aa: CASSRESSGQYF; cdr3_nt: TGTGCCAGCAGCCGAGAATCAAGTGGGCAGTATTTT
clone_size: NA; v_call: TRBV4-1; j_call: TRBJ2-2; d_call: TRBD2; cdr3_aa: CASSQVWTSGANTGELFF; cdr3_nt: TGCGCCAGCAGCCAAGTTTGGACTAGCGGGGCGAACACCGGGGAGCTGTTTTTT
clone_size: NA; v_call: TRBV18; j_call: TRBJ2-7; d_call: NA; cdr3_aa: CASSALTPSYEQYF; cdr3_nt: TGTGCCAGCTCCGCCCTGACTCCTTCCTACGAGCAGTACTTC
clone_size: NA; v_call: TRBV7-8; j_call: TRBJ2-1; d_call: TRBD2; cdr3_aa: CASSSRTSGRENEQFF; cdr3_nt: TGTGCCAGCAGCTCCCGTACTAGCGGGAGAGAGAATGAGCAGTTCTTC
clone_size: once; v_call: TRBV4-3; j_call: TRBJ2-1; d_call: NA; cdr3_aa: CASSQGTALHNEQFF; cdr3_nt: TGCGCCAGCAGCCAAGGCACAGCCCTCCACAATGAGCAGTTCTTC
clone_size: NA; v_call: TRBV14; j_call: TRBJ2-3; d_call: NA; cdr3_aa: CASSQDIAGTQYF; cdr3_nt: TGTGCCAGCAGCCAAGATATCGCGGGTACGCAGTATTTT
clone_size: NA; v_call: TRBV7-9; j_call: TRBJ1-3; d_call: NA; cdr3_aa: CASSLGDNSGNTIYF; cdr3_nt: TGTGCCAGCAGCTTAGGCGACAACTCTGGAAACACCATATATTTT
clone_size: NA; v_call: TRBV3-1/TRBV3-2; j_call: TRBJ2-2; d_call: TRBD2; cdr3_aa: CASSQDGGSRPRSGELFF; cdr3_nt: TGTGCCAGCAGCCAAGACGGCGGGAGCAGACCGAGGAGCGGGGAGCTGTTTTTT
clone_size: NA; v_call: TRBV3-1/TRBV3-2; j_call: TRBJ2-7; d_call: TRBD1; cdr3_aa: CASSQDLVQGAYEQYF; cdr3_nt: TGTGCCAGCAGCCAAGATCTTGTACAGGGGGCCTACGAGCAGTACTTC
clone_size: NA; v_call: TRBV10-3; j_call: TRBJ2-2; d_call: TRBD1; cdr3_aa: CAITGQGSTGELFF; cdr3_nt: TGTGCCATCACCGGACAGGGATCCACCGGGGAGCTGTTTTTT
clone_size: NA; v_call: TRBV5-1; j_call: TRBJ2-7; d_call: NA; cdr3_aa: CASSFDRAGEQYF; cdr3_nt: TGCGCCAGCAGCTTCGACAGGGCGGGGGAGCAGTACTTC
clone_size: once; v_call: TRBV27; j_call: TRBJ2-1; d_call: NA; cdr3_aa: CASSGLRGFRNEQFF; cdr3_nt: TGTGCCAGCAGCGGACTGCGTGGATTTAGAAATGAGCAGTTCTTC
clone_size: NA; v_call: TRBV4-2; j_call: TRBJ2-1; d_call: TRBD2; cdr3_aa: CASSQDLAGGTYNEQFF; cdr3_nt: TGTGCCAGCAGCCAAGATCTCGCGGGAGGGACCTACAATGAGCAGTTCTTC
clone_size: NA; v_call: TRBV9; j_call: TRBJ1-1; d_call: NA; cdr3_aa: CASSVSGKNTEAFF; cdr3_nt: TGTGCCAGCAGCGTGTCAGGGAAAAACACTGAAGCTTTCTTT
clone_size: NA; v_call: TRBV19; j_call: TRBJ1-1; d_call: NA; cdr3_aa: CASSIDRGTEAFF; cdr3_nt: TGTGCCAGTAGTATAGATAGGGGCACTGAAGCTTTCTTT
clone_size: NA; v_call: TRBV19; j_call: TRBJ2-7; d_call: NA; cdr3_aa: CASTSQASGEQYF; cdr3_nt: TGTGCCAGTACTAGCCAGGCCTCGGGCGAGCAGTACTTC
clone_size: NA; v_call: TRBV14; j_call: TRBJ2-2; d_call: NA; cdr3_aa: CASSDARTANTGELFF; cdr3_nt: TGTGCCAGCAGCGATGCCAGGACAGCTAACACCGGGGAGCTGTTTTTT
clone_size: once; v_call: TRBV9; j_call: TRBJ1-1; d_call: NA; cdr3_aa: CASSVDDVRPSSEAFF; cdr3_nt: TGTGCCAGCAGCGTAGATGATGTCCGCCCCTCCAGTGAAGCTTTCTTT
clone_size: NA; v_call: TRBV5-4; j_call: TRBJ2-1; d_call: NA; cdr3_aa: CASMGVSYNEQFF; cdr3_nt: TGTGCCAGCATGGGAGTCTCCTACAATGAGCAGTTCTTC
clone_size: NA; v_call: TRBV27; j_call: TRBJ1-5; d_call: NA; cdr3_aa: CASSLGPYQPQHF; cdr3_nt: TGTGCCAGCAGTTTAGGCCCCTATCAGCCCCAGCATTTT
clone_size: NA; v_call: TRBV5-6; j_call: TRBJ2-1; d_call: TRBD2; cdr3_aa: CASSLRGGTSRYNEQFF; cdr3_nt: TGTGCCAGCAGCCTGCGCGGAGGGACTAGCCGGTACAATGAGCAGTTCTTC
clone_size: few; v_call: TRBV7-9; j_call: TRBJ2-1; d_call: TRBD1; cdr3_aa: CASSLGDRGNEQFF; cdr3_nt: TGTGCCAGCAGCTTAGGGGACAGGGGAAATGAGCAGTTCTTC
clone_size: NA; v_call: TRBV10-3; j_call: TRBJ2-1; d_call: NA; cdr3_aa: CAISEPAGRTYNEQFF; cdr3_nt: TGTGCCATCAGTGAACCCGCGGGAAGAACTTACAATGAGCAGTTCTTC
clone_size: NA; v_call: TRBV9; j_call: TRBJ2-1; d_call: TRBD2; cdr3_aa: CASRGPIAGGLGNEQFF; cdr3_nt: TGTGCCAGCAGAGGACCAATAGCGGGAGGGCTAGGCAATGAGCAGTTCTTC
clone_size: NA; v_call: TRBV12-3/TRBV12-4; j_call: TRBJ2-7; d_call: NA; cdr3_aa: CASSSDSDYEQYF; cdr3_nt: TGTGCCAGCAGTTCAGACAGCGACTACGAGCAGTACTTC
clone_size: NA; v_call: TRBV11-2; j_call: TRBJ2-5; d_call: TRBD1; cdr3_aa: CASSGIAVLAGGAETQYF; cdr3_nt: TGTGCCAGCAGCGGGATAGCTGTTCTGGCAGGGGGCGCCGAGACCCAGTACTTC
clone_size: NA; v_call: TRBV19; j_call: TRBJ2-3; d_call: TRBD1; cdr3_aa: CASSGTGRTDTQYF; cdr3_nt: TGTGCCAGTAGTGGGACAGGGCGGACAGATACGCAGTATTTT
clone_size: NA; v_call: TRBV5-8; j_call: TRBJ1-5; d_call: NA; cdr3_aa: CASSLASGEPQHF; cdr3_nt: TGTGCCAGCAGCTTGGCGTCCGGTGAGCCCCAGCATTTT
clone_size: NA; v_call: TRBV6-5; j_call: TRBJ1-5; d_call: TRBD1; cdr3_aa: CATVLTGPQPQHF; cdr3_nt: TGTGCCACCGTTTTGACAGGGCCTCAGCCCCAGCATTTT
clone_size: NA; v_call: TRBV6-2/TRBV6-3; j_call: TRBJ2-7; d_call: NA; cdr3_aa: CASSYPGQFGYEQYF; cdr3_nt: TGTGCCAGCAGTTACCCTGGACAGTTCGGCTACGAGCAGTACTTC
clone_size: NA; v_call: TRBV19; j_call: TRBJ2-5; d_call: TRBD1; cdr3_aa: CASSWQGDQETQYF; cdr3_nt: TGTGCCAGTAGTTGGCAGGGGGACCAAGAGACCCAGTACTTC